This TCR beta chain originates from a study of blood T cell repertoires in COVID-19. Note on this clone: A much larger clone lies a single base off, so this may be a read error. The identical CDR3 is also encoded by other nucleotide sequences in the sample.

The CDR3 extends over 13 amino acids. Trimming at V came to 6 bases and at J to 2 bases, leaving 3 bases not matched to a gene. Data came from immunoSEQ multiplex PCR; TCRdb stores just in-frame clones and leaves some out. The sample carries roughly 110,000 clones, more than 80% recorded once. The chain joins TRBV12-3 or TRBV12-4 to TRBJ1-2; 7 positions agree with TRBD1. The TCR comes from an older woman with COVID-19, enrolled during active disease. The material sequenced was peripheral blood. The CDR3 loop reads CASSPTGNYGYTF. Here the CDR3 DNA reads TGTGCCAGCAGCCCGACAGGGAACTATGGCTACACCTTC.